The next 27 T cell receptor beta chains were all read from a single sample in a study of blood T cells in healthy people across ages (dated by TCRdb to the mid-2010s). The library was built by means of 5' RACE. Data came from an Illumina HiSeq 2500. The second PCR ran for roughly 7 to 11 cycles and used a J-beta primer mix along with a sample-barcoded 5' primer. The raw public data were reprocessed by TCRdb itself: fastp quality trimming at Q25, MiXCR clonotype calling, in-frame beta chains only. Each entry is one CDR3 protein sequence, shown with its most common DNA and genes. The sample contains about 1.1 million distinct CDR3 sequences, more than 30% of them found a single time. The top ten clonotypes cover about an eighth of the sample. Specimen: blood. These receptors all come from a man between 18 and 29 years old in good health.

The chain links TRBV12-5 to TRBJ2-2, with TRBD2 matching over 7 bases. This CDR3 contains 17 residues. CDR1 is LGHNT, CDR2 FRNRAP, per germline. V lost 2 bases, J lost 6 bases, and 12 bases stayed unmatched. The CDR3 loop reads CASGLSGTGGGSGELFF. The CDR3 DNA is TGTGCTAGTGGTTTGTCTGGGACTGGCGGGGGTTCCGGGGAGCTGTTTTTT.

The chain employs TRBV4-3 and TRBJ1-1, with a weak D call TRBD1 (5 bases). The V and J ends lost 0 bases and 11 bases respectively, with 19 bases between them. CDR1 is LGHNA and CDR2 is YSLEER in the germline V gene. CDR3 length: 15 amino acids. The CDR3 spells CASSQDRGYPSGAFF. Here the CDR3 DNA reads TGCGCCAGCAGCCAAGATCGGGGGTACCCATCCGGGGCTTTCTTT.

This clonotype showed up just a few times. The CDR3 nucleotides are TGTGCCAGCAGCACAAGCTCTGGAAACACCATATATTTT. It codes for CASSTSSGNTIYF. This chain joins TRBV5-5 and TRBJ1-3; D is undetermined. The CDR3 runs 13 residues. Germline loops: CDR1 SGHKS, CDR2 YYEKEE (reference sequence). V shed 4 bases and J shed 0 bases, with 5 bases lying between them.

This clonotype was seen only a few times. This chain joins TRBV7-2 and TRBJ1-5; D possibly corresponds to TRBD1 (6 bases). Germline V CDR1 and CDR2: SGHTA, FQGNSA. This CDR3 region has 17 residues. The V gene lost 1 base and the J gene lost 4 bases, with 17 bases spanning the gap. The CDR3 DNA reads TGTGCCAGCAGCTTAGGAGGGGGAGGGACGAAGAATCAGCCCCAGCATTTT. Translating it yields CASSLGGGGTKNQPQHF.

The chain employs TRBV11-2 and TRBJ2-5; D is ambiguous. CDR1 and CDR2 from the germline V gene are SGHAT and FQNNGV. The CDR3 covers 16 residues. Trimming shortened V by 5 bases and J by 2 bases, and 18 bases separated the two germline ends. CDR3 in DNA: TGTGCCAGCAGCCTGCGGCATCAGTCCCCACAAGAGACCCAGTACTTC. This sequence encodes CASSLRHQSPQETQYF.

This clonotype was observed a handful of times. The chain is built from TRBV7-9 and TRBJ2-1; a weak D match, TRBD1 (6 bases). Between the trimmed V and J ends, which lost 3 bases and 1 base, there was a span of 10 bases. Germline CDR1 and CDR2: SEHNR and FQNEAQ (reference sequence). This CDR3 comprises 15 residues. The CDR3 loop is CASSFQGSSYNEQFF. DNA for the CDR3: TGTGCCAGCAGCTTTCAGGGGTCATCCTACAATGAGCAGTTCTTC. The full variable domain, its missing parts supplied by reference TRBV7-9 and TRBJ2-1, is DTGVSQNPRHKITKRGQNVTFRCDPISEHNRLYWYRQTLGQGPEFLTYFQNEAQLEKSRLLSDRFSAERPKGSFSTLEIQRTEQGDSAMYLCASSFQGSSYNEQFFGPGTRLTVL.

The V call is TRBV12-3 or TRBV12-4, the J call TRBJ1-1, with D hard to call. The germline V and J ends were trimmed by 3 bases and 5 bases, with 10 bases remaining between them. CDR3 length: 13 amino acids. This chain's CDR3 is CASSFALGTEAFF. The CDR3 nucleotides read TGTGCCAGCAGTTTTGCGTTGGGGACTGAAGCTTTCTTT.

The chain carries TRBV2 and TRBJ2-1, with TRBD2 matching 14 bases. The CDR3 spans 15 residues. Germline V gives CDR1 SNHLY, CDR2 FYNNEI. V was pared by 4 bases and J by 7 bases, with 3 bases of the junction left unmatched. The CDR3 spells CASSARTSGRNEQFF. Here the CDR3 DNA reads TGTGCCAGCAGTGCCCGGACTAGCGGGAGGAATGAGCAGTTCTTC. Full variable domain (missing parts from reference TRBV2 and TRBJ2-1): EPEVTQTPSHQVTQMGQEVILRCVPISNHLYFYWYRQILGQKVEFLVSFYNNEISEKSEIFDDQFSVERPDGSNFTLKIRSTKLEDSAMYFCASSARTSGRNEQFFGPGTRLTVL.

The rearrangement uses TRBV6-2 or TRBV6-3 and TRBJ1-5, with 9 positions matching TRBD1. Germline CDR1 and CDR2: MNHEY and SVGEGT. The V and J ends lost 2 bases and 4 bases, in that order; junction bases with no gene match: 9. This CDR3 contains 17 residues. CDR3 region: CASSYGTGQGTNQPQHF. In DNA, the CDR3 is TGTGCCAGCAGTTACGGTACGGGACAGGGAACGAATCAGCCCCAGCATTTT.

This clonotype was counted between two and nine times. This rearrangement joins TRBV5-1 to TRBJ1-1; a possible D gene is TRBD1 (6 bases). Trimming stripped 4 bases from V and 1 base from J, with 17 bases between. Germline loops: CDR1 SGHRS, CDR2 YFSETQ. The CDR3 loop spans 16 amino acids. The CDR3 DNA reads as TGCGCCAGCAGCCAGGCACCGGGACAAACGAACACTGAAGCTTTCTTT. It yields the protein CASSQAPGQTNTEAFF.

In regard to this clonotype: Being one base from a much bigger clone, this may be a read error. Here the CDR3 DNA reads TGCAGCGTTGAAGGCCTAGAGGGTCCCTACTACAATGAGCAGTACTTC. Translated, it gives CSVEGLEGPYYNEQYF. V usage is TRBV29-1 and J usage is TRBJ2-1; D might be TRBD2 (5 bases). The better agreement between TRBJ2-7 and the DNA end casts doubt on the J call. Per germline, CDR1 SQVTM and CDR2 ANQGSEA. The CDR3 spans 16 residues.

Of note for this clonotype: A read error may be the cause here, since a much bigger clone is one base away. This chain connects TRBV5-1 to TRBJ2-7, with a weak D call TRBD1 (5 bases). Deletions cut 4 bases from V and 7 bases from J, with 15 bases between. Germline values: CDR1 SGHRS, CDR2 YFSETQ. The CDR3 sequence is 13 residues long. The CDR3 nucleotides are TGCGCCAGCAGCCTACAGGTAGACAATGAGCAGTACTTC. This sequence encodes CASSLQVDNEQYF.

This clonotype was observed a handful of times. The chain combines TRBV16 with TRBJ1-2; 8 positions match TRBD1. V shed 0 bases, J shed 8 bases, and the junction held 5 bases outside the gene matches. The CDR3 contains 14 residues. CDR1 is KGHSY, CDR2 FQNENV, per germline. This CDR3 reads CASSQSSGTGGYTF. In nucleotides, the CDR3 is TGTGCCAGCAGCCAATCTTCTGGGACAGGCGGCTACACCTTC.

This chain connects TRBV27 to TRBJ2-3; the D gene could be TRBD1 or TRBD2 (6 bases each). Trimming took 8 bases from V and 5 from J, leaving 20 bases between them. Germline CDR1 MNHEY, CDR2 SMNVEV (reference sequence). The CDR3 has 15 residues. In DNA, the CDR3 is TGTGCCAGCGGGAAGACCAGCAGGGGAGGAGATACGCAGTATTTT. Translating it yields CASGKTSRGGDTQYF.

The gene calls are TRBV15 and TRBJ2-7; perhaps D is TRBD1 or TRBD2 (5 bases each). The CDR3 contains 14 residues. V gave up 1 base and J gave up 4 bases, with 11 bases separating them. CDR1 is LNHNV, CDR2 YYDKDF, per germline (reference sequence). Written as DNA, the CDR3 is TGTGCCACCAGCAGAGTGGGGGTCGGGTACGAGCAGTACTTC. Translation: CATSRVGVGYEQYF.

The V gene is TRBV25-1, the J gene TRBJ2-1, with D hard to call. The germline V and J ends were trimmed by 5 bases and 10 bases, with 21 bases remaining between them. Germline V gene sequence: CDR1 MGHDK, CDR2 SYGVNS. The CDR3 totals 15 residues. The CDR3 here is CASSYGRLSRSEQFF. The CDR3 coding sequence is TGTGCCAGCAGTTACGGTAGGTTATCGAGGTCAGAGCAGTTCTTC. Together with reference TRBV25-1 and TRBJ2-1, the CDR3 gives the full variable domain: EADIYQTPRYLVIGTGKKITLECSQTMGHDKMYWYQQDPGMELHLIHYSYGVNSTEKGDLSSESTVSRIRTEHFPLTLESARPSHTSQYLCASSYGRLSRSEQFFGPGTRLTVL.

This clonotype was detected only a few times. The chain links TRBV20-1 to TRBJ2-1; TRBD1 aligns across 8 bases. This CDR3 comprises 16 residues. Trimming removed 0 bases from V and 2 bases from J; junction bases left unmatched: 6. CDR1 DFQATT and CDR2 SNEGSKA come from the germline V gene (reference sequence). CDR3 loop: CSARDGAGGTYNEQFF. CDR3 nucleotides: TGCAGTGCTAGAGATGGTGCAGGGGGCACCTACAATGAGCAGTTCTTC.

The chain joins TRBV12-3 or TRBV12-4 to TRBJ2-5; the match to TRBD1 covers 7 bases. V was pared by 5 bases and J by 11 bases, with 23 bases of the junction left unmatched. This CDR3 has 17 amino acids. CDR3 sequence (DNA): TGTGCCAGCAGTCCAGTGAGGGGGCGAACAGGTAACGAAGAGCAGTACTTC. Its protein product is CASSPVRGRTGNEEQYF.

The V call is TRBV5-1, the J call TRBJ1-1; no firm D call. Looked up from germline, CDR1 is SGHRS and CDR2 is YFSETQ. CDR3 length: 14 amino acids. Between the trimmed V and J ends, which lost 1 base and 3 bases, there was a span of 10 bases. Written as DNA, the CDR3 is TGCGCCAGCAGCTTGCAGGTAGCGGACACTGAAGCTTTCTTT. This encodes CASSLQVADTEAFF.

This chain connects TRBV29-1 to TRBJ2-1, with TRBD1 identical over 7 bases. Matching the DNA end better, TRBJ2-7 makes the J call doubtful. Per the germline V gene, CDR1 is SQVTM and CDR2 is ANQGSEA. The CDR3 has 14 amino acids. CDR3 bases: TGCAGCGTAGGACAGGCCAGCTCCTACAATGAGCAGTACTTC. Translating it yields CSVGQASSYNEQYF.

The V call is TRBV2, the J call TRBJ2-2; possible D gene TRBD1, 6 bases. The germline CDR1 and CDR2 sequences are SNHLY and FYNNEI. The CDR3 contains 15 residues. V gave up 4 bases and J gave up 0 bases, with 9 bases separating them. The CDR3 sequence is CASSGDIANTGELFF. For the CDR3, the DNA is TGTGCCAGCAGTGGGGACATTGCGAACACCGGGGAGCTGTTTTTT.

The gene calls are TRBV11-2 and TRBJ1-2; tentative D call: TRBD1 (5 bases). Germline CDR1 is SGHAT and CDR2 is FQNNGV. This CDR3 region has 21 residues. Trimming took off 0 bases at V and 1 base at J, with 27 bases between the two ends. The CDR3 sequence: CASSLELGGRLRSINNYGYTF. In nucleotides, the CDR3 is TGTGCCAGCAGCTTAGAGTTGGGGGGTCGCCTGAGGAGTATAAATAACTATGGCTACACCTTC.

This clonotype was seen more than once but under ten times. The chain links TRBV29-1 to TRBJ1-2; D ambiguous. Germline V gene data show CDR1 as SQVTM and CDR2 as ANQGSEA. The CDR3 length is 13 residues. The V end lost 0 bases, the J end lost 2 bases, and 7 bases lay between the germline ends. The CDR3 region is CSVEDGRNYGYTF. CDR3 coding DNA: TGCAGCGTTGAAGATGGCAGGAACTATGGCTACACCTTC. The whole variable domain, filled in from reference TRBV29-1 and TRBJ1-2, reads SAVISQKPSRDICQRGTSLTIQCQVDSQVTMMFWYRQQPGQSLTLIATANQGSEATYESGFVIDKFPISRPNLTFSTLTVSNMSPEDSSIYLCSVEDGRNYGYTFGSGTRLTVV.

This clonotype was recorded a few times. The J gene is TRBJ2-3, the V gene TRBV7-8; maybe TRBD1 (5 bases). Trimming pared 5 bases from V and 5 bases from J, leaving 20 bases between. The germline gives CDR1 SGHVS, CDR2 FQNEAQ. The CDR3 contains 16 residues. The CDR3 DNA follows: TGTGCCAGCAGCCAATATAATCCTGAAGGGGTAGATACGCAGTATTTT. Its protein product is CASSQYNPEGVDTQYF.

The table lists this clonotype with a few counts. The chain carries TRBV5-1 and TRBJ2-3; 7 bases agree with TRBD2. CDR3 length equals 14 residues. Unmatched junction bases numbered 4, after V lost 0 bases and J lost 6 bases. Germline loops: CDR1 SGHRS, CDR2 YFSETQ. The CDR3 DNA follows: TGCGCCAGCAGCTTGGGGACTAGGGTCGATACGCAGTATTTT. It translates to CASSLGTRVDTQYF. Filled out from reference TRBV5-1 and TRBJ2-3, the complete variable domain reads KAGVTQTPRYLIKTRGQQVTLSCSPISGHRSVSWYQQTPGQGLQFLFEYFSETQRNKGNFPGRFSGRQFSNSRSEMNVSTLELGDSALYLCASSLGTRVDTQYFGPGTRLTVL.

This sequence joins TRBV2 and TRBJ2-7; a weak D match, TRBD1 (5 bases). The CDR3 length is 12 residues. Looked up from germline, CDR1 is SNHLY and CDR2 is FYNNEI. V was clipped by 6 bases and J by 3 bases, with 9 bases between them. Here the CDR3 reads CASRAGIYEQYF. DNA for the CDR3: TGTGCCAGCAGGGCAGGGATCTACGAGCAGTACTTC.

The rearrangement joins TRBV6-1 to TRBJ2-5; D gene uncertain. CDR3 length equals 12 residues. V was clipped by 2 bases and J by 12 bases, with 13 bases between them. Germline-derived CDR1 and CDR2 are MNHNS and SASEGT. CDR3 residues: CASSENRQAKYF. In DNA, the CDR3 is TGTGCCAGCAGTGAAAACCGGCAGGCAAAGTACTTC.